The 6 T cell receptor beta chains below come from one sample, sequenced in a study of patients and donors after allogeneic stem cell transplantation. TCRdb processed the RT-PCR reads anew with MiXCR; each CDR3 protein has one entry. The repertoire holds 95,000 to 120,000 distinct CDR3 sequences, with around 36% as singletons. Source material: blood, either unsorted or a sorted T cell fraction (not recorded which). The receptor source for this set is a human donor who was either an allogeneic HSCT recipient or a stem cell or donor lymphocyte infusion donor (not recorded which). It is not recorded whose cells these are; they may come from a transplant donor.

A few counts support this clonotype. The chain is built from TRBV5-5 and TRBJ1-5; TRBD1 might be the D (6 bases). Germline V gives CDR1 SGHKS, CDR2 YYEKEE (reference sequence). The CDR3 is made up of 15 amino acids. Trimming stripped 2 bases from V and 3 bases from J, with 12 bases between. The CDR3 sequence: CASSFWVGANQPQHF. DNA of the CDR3: TGTGCCAGCAGCTTTTGGGTGGGGGCCAATCAGCCCCAGCATTTT.

The rearrangement joins TRBV28 to TRBJ2-7; D might be TRBD1 (6 bases). Germline CDR1 and CDR2: MDHEN and SYDVKM. This CDR3 has 14 residues. Trimming stripped 2 bases from V and 1 base from J, with 9 bases between. The CDR3 region is CASSLRGYSYEQYF. DNA of the CDR3: TGTGCCAGCAGTTTAAGGGGGTATTCCTACGAGCAGTACTTC.

CDR3 loop: CASSWNPYGYTF. The CDR3 coding sequence is TGTGCCAGCAGCTGGAATCCCTATGGCTACACCTTC. This rearrangement joins TRBV7-9 to TRBJ1-2; D ambiguous. The CDR3 loop spans 12 amino acids. V gave up 4 bases and J gave up 4 bases, with 7 bases separating them. Germline values: CDR1 SEHNR, CDR2 FQNEAQ (reference sequence).

V gene TRBV7-2 combines with J gene TRBJ1-5; 9 bases are a match to TRBD1. V lost 5 bases and J lost 6; bases outside the gene matches: 8. This CDR3 has 15 residues. CDR1 and CDR2 from the germline V gene are SGHTA and FQGNSA. The CDR3 loop reads CASSQDRGWGQPQHF. For the CDR3, the DNA is TGTGCCAGCAGCCAGGACAGGGGATGGGGTCAGCCCCAGCATTTT.

The J gene is TRBJ2-1, the V gene TRBV7-2, with D possibly TRBD1 on 6 matching bases. Per germline, CDR1 SGHTA and CDR2 FQGNSA. V lost 5 bases, J lost 0 bases, and 23 bases lay in between. The CDR3 has 19 residues. The CDR3 coding sequence is TGTGCCAGCAGCCCACACAAGGTCTGGGACAAACTCTCCTACAATGAGCAGTTCTTC. It codes for CASSPHKVWDKLSYNEQFF.

The J gene is TRBJ2-5, the V gene TRBV28; D uncertain. CDR1 and CDR2 from the germline V gene are MDHEN and SYDVKM. V was shortened by 3 bases and J by 5 bases, with 10 bases between the two germline ends. This CDR3 spans 13 amino acids. The CDR3 is CASSFPPHETQYF. For the CDR3, the DNA is TGTGCCAGCAGTTTTCCACCCCACGAGACCCAGTACTTC.